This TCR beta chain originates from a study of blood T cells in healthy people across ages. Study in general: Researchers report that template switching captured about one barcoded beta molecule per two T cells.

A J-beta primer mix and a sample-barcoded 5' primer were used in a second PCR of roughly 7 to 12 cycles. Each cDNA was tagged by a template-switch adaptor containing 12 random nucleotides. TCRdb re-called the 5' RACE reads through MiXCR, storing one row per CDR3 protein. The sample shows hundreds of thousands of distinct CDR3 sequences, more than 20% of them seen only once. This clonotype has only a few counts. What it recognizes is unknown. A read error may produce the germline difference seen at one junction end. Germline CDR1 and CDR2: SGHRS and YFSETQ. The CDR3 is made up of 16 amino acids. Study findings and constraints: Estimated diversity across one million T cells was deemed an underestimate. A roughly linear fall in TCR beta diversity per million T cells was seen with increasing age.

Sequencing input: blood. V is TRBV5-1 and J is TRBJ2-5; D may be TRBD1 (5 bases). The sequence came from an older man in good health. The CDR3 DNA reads TGCGCCAGCAGCTGGACATTGTTGGCGTCCCAAGAGACCCAGTGCTTC. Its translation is CASSWTLLASQETQCF.